The sequence of this TCR beta chain was determined in a study of chemoradiotherapy in HPV16-positive cancers. Repertoires were generated with immunoSEQ multiplex PCR, while TCRdb's copy carries only in-frame clones and drops some. The table records tens of thousands of clones, about 93% of them present only once. Whole-study findings and limits: Only a couple of HPV16-positive patients supplied the functional HPV-specificity definition. HPV-responsive T-cell expansion during chemoradiotherapy was linked to improved recurrence-free survival in HPV16-positive patients. Candidate HPV-specific clones and E7-related TCR motifs grew in tumor during treatment.

Worth noting for this clone: What it binds is unknown.

Repeated repertoire sampling spanned the course of chemoradiotherapy. The CDR3 loop spans 16 amino acids. The J segment lost 3 bases and the V segment lost 0 bases, leaving 2 bases of the junction unmatched. CDR1 SGDLS and CDR2 YYNGEE come from the germline V gene. The chain recombines TRBV9 with TRBJ2-5; 13 bases map to TRBD2. The sequence derives from a human donor with HPV-associated anogenital cancer. This material consisted of blood, taken from a patient who underwent chemoradiotherapy. The CDR3 reads CASSVGGLAGEETQYF. The DNA for the CDR3 is TGTGCCAGCAGCGTAGGTGGACTAGCGGGAGAAGAGACCCAGTACTTC.